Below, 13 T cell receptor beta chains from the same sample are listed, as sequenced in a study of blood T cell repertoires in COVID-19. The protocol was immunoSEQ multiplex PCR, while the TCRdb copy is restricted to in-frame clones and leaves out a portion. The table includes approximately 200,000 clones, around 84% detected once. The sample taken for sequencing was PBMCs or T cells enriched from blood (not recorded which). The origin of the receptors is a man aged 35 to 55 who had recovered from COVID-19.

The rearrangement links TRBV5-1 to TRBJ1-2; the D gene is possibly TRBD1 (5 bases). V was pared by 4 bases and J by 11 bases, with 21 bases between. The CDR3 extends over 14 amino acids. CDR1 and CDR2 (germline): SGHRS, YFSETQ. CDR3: CASSPSGGSFSYTF. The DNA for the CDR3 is TGCGCCAGCAGCCCTTCTGGGGGGTCGTTCAGTTACACCTTC.

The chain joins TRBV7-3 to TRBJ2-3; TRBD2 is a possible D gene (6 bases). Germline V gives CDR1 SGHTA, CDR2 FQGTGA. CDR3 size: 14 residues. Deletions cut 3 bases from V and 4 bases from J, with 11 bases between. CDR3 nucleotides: TGTGCCAGCAGCTTCAACCGGGACTCAGATACGCAGTATTTT. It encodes CASSFNRDSDTQYF.

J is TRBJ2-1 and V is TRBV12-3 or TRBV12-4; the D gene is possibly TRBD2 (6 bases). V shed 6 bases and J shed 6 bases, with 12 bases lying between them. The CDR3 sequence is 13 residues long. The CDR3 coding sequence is TGTGCCAGCAGCTTCAACGGGGGCAATGAGCAGTTCTTC. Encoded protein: CASSFNGGNEQFF.

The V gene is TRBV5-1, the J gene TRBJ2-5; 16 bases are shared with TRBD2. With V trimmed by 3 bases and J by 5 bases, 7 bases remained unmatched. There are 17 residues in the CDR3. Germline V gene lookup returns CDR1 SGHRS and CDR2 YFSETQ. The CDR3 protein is CASSSSGTSGREETQYF. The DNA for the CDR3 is TGCGCCAGCAGCTCTTCGGGGACTAGCGGGAGGGAGGAGACCCAGTACTTC. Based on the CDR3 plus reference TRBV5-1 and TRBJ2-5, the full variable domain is KAGVTQTPRYLIKTRGQQVTLSCSPISGHRSVSWYQQTPGQGLQFLFEYFSETQRNKGNFPGRFSGRQFSNSRSEMNVSTLELGDSALYLCASSSSGTSGREETQYFGPGTRLLVL.

The CDR3 here is CASSLAISGSGNTIYF. The CDR3 region has the DNA TGTGCCAGCAGCTTAGCAATATCAGGGTCTGGAAACACCATATATTTT. The J gene is TRBJ1-3, the V gene TRBV7-9, with a tentative D call TRBD1 (5 bases). There are 16 residues in the CDR3. The V and J ends lost 0 bases and 1 base respectively, with 10 bases between them. Germline V gene lookup returns CDR1 SEHNR and CDR2 FQNEAQ (reference sequence).

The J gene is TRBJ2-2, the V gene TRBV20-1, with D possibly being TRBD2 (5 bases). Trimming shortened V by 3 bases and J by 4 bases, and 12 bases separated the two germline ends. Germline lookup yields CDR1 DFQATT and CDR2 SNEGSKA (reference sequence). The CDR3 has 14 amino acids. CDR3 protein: CSASEAAGTGELFF. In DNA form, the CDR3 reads TGCAGTGCTAGTGAAGCGGCAGGCACCGGGGAGCTGTTTTTT.

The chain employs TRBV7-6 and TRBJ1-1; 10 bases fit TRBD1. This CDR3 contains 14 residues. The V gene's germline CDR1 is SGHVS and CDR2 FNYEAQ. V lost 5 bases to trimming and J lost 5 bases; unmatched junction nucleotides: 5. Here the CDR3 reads CASSRTGGRTEAFF. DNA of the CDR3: TGTGCCAGCAGCCGGACAGGGGGTAGAACTGAAGCTTTCTTT.

CDR3 region: CASSDGRANEQYF. CDR3 DNA: TGTGCCAGCAGCGACGGGAGGGCCAACGAGCAGTACTTC. This chain joins TRBV9 and TRBJ2-7; 8 bases are shared with TRBD2. J was trimmed by 5 bases and V by 3 bases; bases with no gene match: 4. The germline V gene encodes CDR1 SGDLS and CDR2 YYNGEE. The CDR3 runs to 13 residues.

Here the CDR3 reads CASSLGLAGFNTGELFF. In DNA form, the CDR3 reads TGTGCCAGCAGCTTGGGACTAGCGGGTTTCAACACCGGGGAGCTGTTTTTT. The V call is TRBV5-4, the J call TRBJ2-2; TRBD2 agrees at 10 bases. This CDR3 comprises 17 residues. V was pared by 0 bases and J by 2 bases, with 4 bases of the junction left unmatched. Germline CDR1 SGHNT, CDR2 YYREEE (reference sequence).

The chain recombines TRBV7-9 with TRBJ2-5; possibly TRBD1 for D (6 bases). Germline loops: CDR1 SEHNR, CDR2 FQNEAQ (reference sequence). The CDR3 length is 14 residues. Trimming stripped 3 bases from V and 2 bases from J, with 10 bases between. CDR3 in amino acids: CASSFGQSQETQYF. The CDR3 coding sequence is TGTGCCAGCAGCTTTGGACAGTCACAAGAGACCCAGTACTTC.

CDR3 region: CASSRRGGFDGQYF. In nucleotides, the CDR3 is TGTGCCAGCAGCCGTAGGGGGGGATTCGACGGGCAGTACTTC. The V call is TRBV3-1 (or the pseudogene TRBV3-2), the J call TRBJ2-7; TRBD2 might be the D (7 bases). CDR1 is LGHDT, CDR2 YNNKEL, per germline (reference sequence). The CDR3 loop spans 14 amino acids. Trimming took off 4 bases at V and 9 bases at J, with 19 bases between the two ends.

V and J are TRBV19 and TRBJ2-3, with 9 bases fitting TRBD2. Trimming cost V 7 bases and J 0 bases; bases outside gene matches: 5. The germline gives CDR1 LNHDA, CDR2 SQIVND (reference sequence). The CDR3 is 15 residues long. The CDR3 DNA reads TGTGCCAGTACATATAGCGGGAGAAGCACAGATACGCAGTATTTT. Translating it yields CASTYSGRSTDTQYF.

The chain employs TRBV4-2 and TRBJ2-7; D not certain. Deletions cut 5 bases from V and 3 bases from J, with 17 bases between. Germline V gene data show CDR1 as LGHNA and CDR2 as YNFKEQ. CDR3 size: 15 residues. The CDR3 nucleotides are TGTGCCAGCAGCTCAAGAACTAACATGAACTACGAGCAGTACTTC. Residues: CASSSRTNMNYEQYF.